This entry lists 18 T cell receptor beta chains sequenced from one sample in a study of OX40 agonist ivuxolimab in advanced cancers. Library preparation was by the immunoSEQ multiplex PCR assay. Held by TCRdb, this immuneACCESS table contains in-frame sequences only and omits some clones. Under half of the omission traces to an unresolved V gene where checked; the cause of the rest is unknown. The sample has tens of thousands of clones on record, roughly 90% of them singletons. Around 0.6% of the sample rests with the top ten. This material consisted of CD4+ or CD8+ T cells sorted from blood, taken in a trial of the OX40 agonist ivuxolimab. The receptors were sampled from an adult with an advanced solid tumor such as melanoma, head and neck, liver or kidney cancer.

The chain links TRBV19 to TRBJ2-5; D remains ambiguous. Trimming left V 3 bases short and J 1 base short, with 6 bases between. Germline values: CDR1 LNHDA, CDR2 SQIVND (reference sequence). CDR3 size: 13 residues. As DNA, the CDR3 is TGTGCCAGTAGTATTGGAATCCAAGAGACCCAGTACTTC. This gives the protein CASSIGIQETQYF.

The chain recombines TRBV7-6 with TRBJ2-5; D gene unclear. The CDR3 has 12 amino acids. The V gene's germline CDR1 is SGHVS and CDR2 FNYEAQ. V lost 1 base and J lost 4, with 4 bases in between. In nucleotides, the CDR3 is TGTGCCAGCAGCTTAGAGTTAGAGACCCAGTACTTC. Translating it yields CASSLELETQYF.

J is TRBJ2-7 and V is TRBV7-2; tentatively, D is TRBD1 (5 bases). Germline values: CDR1 SGHTA, CDR2 FQGNSA. The CDR3 consists of 13 residues. Deletions cut 2 bases from V and 3 bases from J, with 8 bases between. The CDR3 reads CASSLRGRYEQYF. For the CDR3, the DNA is TGTGCCAGCAGCTTAAGGGGCCGCTACGAGCAGTACTTC.

The genes are TRBV5-4 and TRBJ2-2; TRBD2 agrees at 9 bases. This CDR3 region has 16 residues. The germline V gene encodes CDR1 SGHNT and CDR2 YYREEE (reference sequence). The junction had 6 bases not matched to a gene; V was cut back by 3 bases and J by 3 bases. The CDR3 protein is CASSYPLAGHTGELFF. CDR3 bases: TGTGCCAGCAGCTACCCACTAGCGGGTCACACCGGGGAGCTGTTTTTT.

V is TRBV19 and J is TRBJ1-2; D is undetermined. From germline, CDR1 is LNHDA and CDR2 SQIVND (reference sequence). The germline V and J ends were trimmed by 7 bases and 7 bases, with 16 bases remaining between them. This CDR3 region has 13 residues. CDR3: CASIADGLSGYTF. For the CDR3, the DNA is TGTGCCAGTATAGCGGACGGTCTTAGTGGCTACACCTTC.

The J gene is TRBJ2-3, the V gene TRBV5-1, with D uncertain. CDR3 size: 14 residues. V was shortened by 8 bases and J by 0 bases, with 13 bases between the two germline ends. Germline V gene data show CDR1 as SGHRS and CDR2 as YFSETQ. CDR3: CASQGPGSTDTQYF. Written as DNA, the CDR3 is TGCGCCAGTCAAGGTCCGGGCAGCACAGATACGCAGTATTTT.

This rearrangement joins TRBV28 to TRBJ2-3, with D perhaps matching TRBD1 or TRBD2 (5 bases each). Trimming took off 6 bases at V and 5 bases at J, with 15 bases between the two ends. The CDR3 runs to 14 residues. Germline-derived CDR1 and CDR2 are MDHEN and SYDVKM. This CDR3 is CASSQTVTRDTQYF. The CDR3 DNA sequence: TGTGCCAGCAGCCAGACAGTAACTAGAGATACGCAGTATTTT.

This chain links TRBV21-1 with TRBJ2-1; the tabulated D call, TRBD2, remains unverified against the DNA. TRBV21-1 represents a pseudogene. CDR3 length: 14 residues. The CDR3 nucleotides read TGTGCCAGCAGCCCTAGCGGGAGGTTCGATGAGCAGTTCTTC. Amino acids: CASSPSGRFDEQFF.

This sequence joins TRBV2 and TRBJ2-1, with 11 nucleotides matching TRBD2. The CDR3 runs to 17 residues. CDR1 is SNHLY and CDR2 is FYNNEI in the germline V gene. Unmatched junction bases numbered 7, after V lost 6 bases and J lost 0 bases. CDR3: CASSRLAGPSSYNEQFF. For the CDR3, the DNA is TGTGCCAGCAGCCGACTAGCGGGGCCGAGCTCCTACAATGAGCAGTTCTTC.

This rearrangement joins TRBV28 to TRBJ2-7; no clear D gene. CDR3 size: 12 residues. Germline V gene data show CDR1 as MDHEN and CDR2 as SYDVKM. Trimming left V 5 bases short and J 1 base short, with 6 bases between. This chain's CDR3 is CASSPRSYEQYF. The CDR3 region has the DNA TGTGCCAGCAGTCCCAGATCCTACGAGCAGTACTTC.

The gene calls are TRBV9 and TRBJ1-3; D uncertain. Germline lookup yields CDR1 SGDLS and CDR2 YYNGEE. The CDR3 spans 15 residues. Trimming removed 5 bases from V and 3 bases from J, with 15 bases in between. CDR3 DNA: TGTGCCAGCAGTTCTCGACAAGGCAGTGGAAACACCATATATTTT. This codes for CASSSRQGSGNTIYF.

The rearrangement joins TRBV5-6 to TRBJ1-2; no definite D call. In germline, CDR1 is SGHDT, CDR2 YYEEEE. With 1 base removed from V and 8 bases from J, the gap between germline ends came to 6 bases. This CDR3 is built from 11 residues. CDR3 amino acids: CASSLRVGYTF. The CDR3 bases are TGTGCCAGCAGCTTGAGGGTGGGCTACACCTTC.

CDR3 residues: CASSSGNTEAFF. CDR3 sequence (DNA): TGTGCCAGCAGCTCAGGGAACACTGAAGCTTTCTTT. The chain links TRBV11-3 to TRBJ1-1; D unclear. There are 12 residues in the CDR3. CDR1 is SGHNT and CDR2 is YENEEA in the germline V gene. Trimming removed 4 bases at V and 1 base at J, with 4 bases between.

The chain uses TRBV2 and TRBJ2-5, with 7 bases identical to TRBD1. The CDR3 sequence is 13 residues long. Germline V lookup: CDR1 SNHLY, CDR2 FYNNEI. Trimming cost V 4 bases and J 4 bases; bases outside gene matches: 3. The CDR3 reads CASSGTGGETQYF. DNA of the CDR3: TGTGCCAGCAGTGGGACAGGAGGAGAGACCCAGTACTTC.

This chain links TRBV2 with TRBJ2-5; 7 nucleotides align to TRBD2. The J call is in doubt because the DNA end fits TRBJ2-7 better. CDR1 and CDR2 (germline): SNHLY, FYNNEI. The CDR3 spans 13 residues. DNA for the CDR3: TGTGCCAGCAGTTCCGGGACTAACTACGAGCAGTACTTC. Its translation is CASSSGTNYEQYF.

The V gene is TRBV15, the J gene TRBJ2-7, with 7 bases fitting TRBD2. CDR1 and CDR2 (germline): LNHNV, YYDKDF (reference sequence). V was pared by 4 bases and J by 6 bases, with 9 bases of the junction left unmatched. The CDR3 loop spans 14 amino acids. The CDR3 is CATSTRLGGGEQYF. The CDR3 bases are TGTGCCACCAGCACCCGACTGGGCGGGGGCGAGCAGTACTTC.

The chain combines TRBV28 with TRBJ2-2; a weak D match, TRBD2 (6 bases). This CDR3 is 14 amino acids long. Trimming took off 6 bases at V and 2 bases at J, with 10 bases between the two ends. The V gene's germline CDR1 is MDHEN and CDR2 SYDVKM. CDR3 protein: CASRGTSNTGELFF. The CDR3, as DNA: TGTGCCAGCAGAGGGACTTCCAACACCGGGGAGCTGTTTTTT.

V usage is TRBV7-9 and J usage is TRBJ2-6; 9 nucleotides match TRBD1. Germline CDR1 and CDR2: SEHNR and FQNEAQ (reference sequence). The CDR3 runs 18 residues. Losses at the gene ends were 3 bases for V and 2 bases for J; bases not matched to a gene: 8. This CDR3 reads CASSFPRDRETGANVLTF. The CDR3 DNA reads as TGTGCCAGCAGCTTCCCCCGGGACAGGGAAACTGGGGCCAACGTCCTGACTTTC.